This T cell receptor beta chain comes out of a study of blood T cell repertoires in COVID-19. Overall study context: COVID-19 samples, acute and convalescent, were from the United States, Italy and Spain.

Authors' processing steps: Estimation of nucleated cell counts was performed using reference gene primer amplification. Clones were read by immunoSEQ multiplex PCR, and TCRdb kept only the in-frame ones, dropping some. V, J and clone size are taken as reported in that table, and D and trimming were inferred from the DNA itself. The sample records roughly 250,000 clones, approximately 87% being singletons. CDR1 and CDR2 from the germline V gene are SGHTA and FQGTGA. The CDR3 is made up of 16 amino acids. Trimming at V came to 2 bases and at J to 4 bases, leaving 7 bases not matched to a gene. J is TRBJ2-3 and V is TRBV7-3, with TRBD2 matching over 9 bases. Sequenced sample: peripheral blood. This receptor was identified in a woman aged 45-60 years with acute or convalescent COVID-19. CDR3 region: CASSLGASGMADTQYF. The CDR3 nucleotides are TGTGCCAGCAGCTTAGGGGCTAGCGGGATGGCAGATACGCAGTATTTT.